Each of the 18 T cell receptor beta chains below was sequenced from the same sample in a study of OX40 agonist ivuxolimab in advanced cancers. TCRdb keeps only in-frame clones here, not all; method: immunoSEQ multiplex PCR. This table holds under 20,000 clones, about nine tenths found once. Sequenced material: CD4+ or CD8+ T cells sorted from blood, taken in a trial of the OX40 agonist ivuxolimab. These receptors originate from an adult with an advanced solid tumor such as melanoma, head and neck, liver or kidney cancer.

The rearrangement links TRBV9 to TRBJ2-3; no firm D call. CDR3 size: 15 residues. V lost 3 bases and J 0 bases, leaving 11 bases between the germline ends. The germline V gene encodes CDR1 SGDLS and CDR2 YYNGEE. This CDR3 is CASSATGFSTDTQYF. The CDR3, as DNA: TGTGCCAGCAGCGCCACCGGGTTTAGCACAGATACGCAGTATTTT.

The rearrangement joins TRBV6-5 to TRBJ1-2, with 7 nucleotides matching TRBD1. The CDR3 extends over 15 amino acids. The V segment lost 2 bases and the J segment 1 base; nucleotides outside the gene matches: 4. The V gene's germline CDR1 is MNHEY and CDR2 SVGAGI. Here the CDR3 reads CASSYTGQINYGYTF. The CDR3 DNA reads TGTGCCAGCAGTTACACGGGACAGATTAACTATGGCTACACCTTC.

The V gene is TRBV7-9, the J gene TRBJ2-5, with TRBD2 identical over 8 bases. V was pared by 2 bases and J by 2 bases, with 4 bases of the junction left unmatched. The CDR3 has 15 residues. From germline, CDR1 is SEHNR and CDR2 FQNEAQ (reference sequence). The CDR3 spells CASSLLAGIQETQYF. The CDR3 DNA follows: TGTGCCAGCAGCTTACTAGCGGGCATTCAAGAGACCCAGTACTTC.

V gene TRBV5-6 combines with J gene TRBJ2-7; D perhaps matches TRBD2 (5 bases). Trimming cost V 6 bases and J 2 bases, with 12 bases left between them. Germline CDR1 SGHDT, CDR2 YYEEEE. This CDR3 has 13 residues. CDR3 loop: CASNNGVAYEQYF. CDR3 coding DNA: TGTGCCAGCAATAACGGGGTAGCCTACGAGCAGTACTTC.

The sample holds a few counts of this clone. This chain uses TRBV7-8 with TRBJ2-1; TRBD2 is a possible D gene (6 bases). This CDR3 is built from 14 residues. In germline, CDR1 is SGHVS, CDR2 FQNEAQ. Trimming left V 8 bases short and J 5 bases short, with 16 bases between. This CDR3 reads CASSGRAGNNEQFF. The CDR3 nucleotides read TGTGCCAGCTCTGGCCGAGCGGGTAACAATGAGCAGTTCTTC.

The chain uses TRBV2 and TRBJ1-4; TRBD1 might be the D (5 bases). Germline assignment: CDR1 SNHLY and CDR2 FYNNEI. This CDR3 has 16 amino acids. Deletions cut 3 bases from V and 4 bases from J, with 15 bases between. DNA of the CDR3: TGTGCCAGCAGTGATTATCGCAGGGCTAATAATGAAAAACTGTTTTTT. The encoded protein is CASSDYRRANNEKLFF.

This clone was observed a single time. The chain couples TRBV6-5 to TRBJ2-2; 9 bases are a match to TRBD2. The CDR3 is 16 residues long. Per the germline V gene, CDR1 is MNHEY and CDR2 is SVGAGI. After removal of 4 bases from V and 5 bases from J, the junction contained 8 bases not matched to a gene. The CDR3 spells CASSSLSGSFTGELFF. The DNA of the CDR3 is TGTGCCAGCAGTTCTCTTAGCGGGAGTTTTACCGGGGAGCTGTTTTTT.

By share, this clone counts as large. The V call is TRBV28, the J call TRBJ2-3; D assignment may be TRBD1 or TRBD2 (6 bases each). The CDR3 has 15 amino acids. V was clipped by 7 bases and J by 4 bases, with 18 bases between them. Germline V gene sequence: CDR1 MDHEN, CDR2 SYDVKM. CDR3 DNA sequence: TGTGCCAGCATCTCCCTCCCGGGGGCGGCAGATACGCAGTATTTT. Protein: CASISLPGAADTQYF.

CDR3: CASSSGLAIEQYF. CDR3 in DNA: TGTGCCAGCAGCTCCGGACTAGCGATCGAGCAGTACTTC. The chain has TRBV5-4 and TRBJ2-7; 9 bases fit TRBD2. Germline V gives CDR1 SGHNT, CDR2 YYREEE (reference sequence). Germline trimming cut 3 bases from V and 6 bases from J; bases unmatched to any gene: 4. The CDR3 length is 13 residues.

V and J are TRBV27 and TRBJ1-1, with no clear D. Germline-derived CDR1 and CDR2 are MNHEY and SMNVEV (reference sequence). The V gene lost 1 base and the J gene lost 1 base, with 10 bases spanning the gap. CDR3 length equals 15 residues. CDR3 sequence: CASSLYPGSNTEAFF. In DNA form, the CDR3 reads TGTGCCAGCAGTTTATATCCGGGTTCGAACACTGAAGCTTTCTTT.

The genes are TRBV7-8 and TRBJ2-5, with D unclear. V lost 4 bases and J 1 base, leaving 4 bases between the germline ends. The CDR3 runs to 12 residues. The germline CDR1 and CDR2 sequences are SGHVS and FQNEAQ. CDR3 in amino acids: CASSSPQETQYF. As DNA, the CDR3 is TGTGCCAGCAGCTCCCCCCAAGAGACCCAGTACTTC.

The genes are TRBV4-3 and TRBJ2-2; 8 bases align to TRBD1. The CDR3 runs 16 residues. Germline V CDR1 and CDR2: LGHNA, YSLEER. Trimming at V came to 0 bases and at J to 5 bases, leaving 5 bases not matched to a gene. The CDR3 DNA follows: TGCGCCAGCAGCCAAGATCGACAGGGGTGGACCGGGGAGCTGTTTTTT. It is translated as CASSQDRQGWTGELFF.

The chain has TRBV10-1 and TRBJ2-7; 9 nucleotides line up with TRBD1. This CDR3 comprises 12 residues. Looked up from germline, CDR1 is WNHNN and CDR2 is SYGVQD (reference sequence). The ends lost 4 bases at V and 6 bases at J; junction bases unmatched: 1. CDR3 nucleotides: TGCGCCAGCAGTGCGACAGGGGGCGAGCAGTACTTC. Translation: CASSATGGEQYF.

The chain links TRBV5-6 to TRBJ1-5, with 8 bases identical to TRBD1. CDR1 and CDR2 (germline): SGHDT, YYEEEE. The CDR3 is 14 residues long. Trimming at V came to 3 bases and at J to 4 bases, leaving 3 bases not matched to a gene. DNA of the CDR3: TGTGCCAGCAGCTGGGGGACAGGAAATCAGCCCCAGCATTTT. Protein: CASSWGTGNQPQHF.

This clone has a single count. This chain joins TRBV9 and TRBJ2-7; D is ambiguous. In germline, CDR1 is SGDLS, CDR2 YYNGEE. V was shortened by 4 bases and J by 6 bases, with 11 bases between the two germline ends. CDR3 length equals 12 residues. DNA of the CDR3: TGTGCCAGCAGCCCCGGCCTTGGCGAGCAGTACTTC. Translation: CASSPGLGEQYF. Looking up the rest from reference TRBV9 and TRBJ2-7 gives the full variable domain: DSGVTQTPKHLITATGQRVTLRCSPRSGDLSVYWYQQSLDQGLQFLIQYYNGEERAKGNILERFSAQQFPDLHSELNLSSLELGDSALYFCASSPGLGEQYFGPGTRLTVT.

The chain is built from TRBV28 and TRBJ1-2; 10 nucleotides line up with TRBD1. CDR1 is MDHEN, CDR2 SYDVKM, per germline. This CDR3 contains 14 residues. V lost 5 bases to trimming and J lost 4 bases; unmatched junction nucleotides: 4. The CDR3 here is CASSMTGGSYGYTF. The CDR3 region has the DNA TGTGCCAGCAGTATGACAGGGGGCAGCTATGGCTACACCTTC.

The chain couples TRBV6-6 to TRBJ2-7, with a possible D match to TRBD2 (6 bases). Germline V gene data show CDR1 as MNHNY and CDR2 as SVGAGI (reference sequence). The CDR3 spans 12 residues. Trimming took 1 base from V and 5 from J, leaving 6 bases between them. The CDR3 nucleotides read TGTGCCAGCAGTTACTGGAGGGACGAGCAGTACTTC. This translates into CASSYWRDEQYF.

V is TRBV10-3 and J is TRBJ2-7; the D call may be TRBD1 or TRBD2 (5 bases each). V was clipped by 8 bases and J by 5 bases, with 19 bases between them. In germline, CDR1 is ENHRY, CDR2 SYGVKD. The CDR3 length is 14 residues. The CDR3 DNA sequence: TGTGCCATCGGGGCCAGGACTCAACTTAACGAGCAGTACTTC. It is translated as CAIGARTQLNEQYF.